This T cell receptor beta chain was profiled in a study of shared clonotypes between healthy human individuals (dated by TCRdb to 2018 to 2021). General notes on the study: The cohort included a few men and a couple of women between 18 and 49 years of age. Libraries were prepared and TCR repertoires were sequenced by different laboratories using diverse techniques, in order to increase sequencing depth and limit assay-specific biases. The study deeply sequenced blood TCR repertoires of 5 or 6 healthy adults to estimate repertoire size and the extent of clonotype sharing between individuals. Each donor's leukapheresis produced roughly between about 0.9 and 9.5 billion PBMCs.

The CDR3, cysteine through phenylalanine, is 13 amino acids long. Of the read, only the CDR3 DNA is kept; its 39 bases are in frame from base 1. The germline V gene yields SGHTA for CDR1 and FQGTGA for CDR2. V loses 2 bases, J loses 7 bases, and the germline ends lie 11 bases apart. As to this clone: Which antigen it targets is not known. No much larger clonotype is one base removed from it; base qualities were not supplied.

Donors were healthy HIV-negative adults with no recently reported acute infections or vaccinations. Only Caucasian adults living in Nashville, Tennessee, USA were represented among the donors. For unsorted samples, 96 million or so PBMCs were counted, and genomic DNA was extracted using the QIAamp DNA Blood Mini kit. After blood collection by leukapheresis, PBMCs were isolated using Ficoll-Histopaque density gradient centrifugation and then cryopreserved in the vapor phase of liquid nitrogen. General findings and caveats noted by the study authors: Pairwise subsampling led to the expectation that sequencing depth would affect the degree of clonotype sharing among donors. The genetic and exposure-history diversity represented was limited by the small number of donors. Sampling was restricted to blood, and TCR repertoires in tissues likely differ from the TCR repertoires found in blood.

Using the deep immunoSEQ assay, multiplex PCR amplified TCR CDR3 regions from genomic DNA. For each cell subset, the extracted genomic DNA was distributed evenly across all wells of several immunoSEQ 96-well plates, and each plate served as one replicate. Each replicate PCR for unsorted PBMC received about 310 ng genomic DNA, equal to 30,000 to 35,000 T cell genomes. Genomic DNA from unsorted PBMC was sequenced over ten immunoSEQ deep assay plates. Purified libraries were quantified with a Qubit 3.0 fluorometer, sized on a Bioanalyzer 2100, and re-quantified with the KAPA Library Quantification kit. Every immunoSEQ 96-well plate was sequenced on a separate single-read 150-cycle Illumina NextSeq 550 flow cell. From the authors' description of their analysis: Because the immunoSEQ output held only junctional sequences and lacked quality scores, the filtering could not match the filtering applied to full-length reads. To assign V/J genes and CDR3, sequences were annotated against IMGT germline references using PyIR, a Python wrapper for IgBLAST v1.9. Reads were removed for weak V/J assignments (E-value above 1e-6), missing CDR3, stop codons, out-of-frame junctions, or ambiguous translated residues. V3J clonotypes were defined by identical inferred V gene, J gene, and CDR3 amino acid sequence. Percentage overlap between repertoires was calculated by dividing the number of shared unique clonotypes by the size of the smaller repertoire. Richness of each repertoire was evaluated using RTK rarefaction, the Chao1 estimator, and Recon v2.1 estimates of unobserved clonotypes. TCRdb took over this immuneACCESS table, retaining in-frame rearrangements with V and J assigned. Such tables are incomplete; in checked studies, under half of the missing clones stem from an unresolved V gene, and the remainder is unexplained. The V and J calls and clone size are taken from that table; D and trimming were inferred from the DNA. The sample table shows 450,000 to 600,000 clones, and about 80% are seen once. The top ten constitute approximately 12% of the sample.

The clonotype was recovered from a woman in her forties in good health. Some clones in this sample may be carry-over from other donors' samples. The V and J segments used are TRBV7-3 and TRBJ1-2; the D gene cannot be resolved reliably. Specimen: PBMCs. The CDR3 protein sequence reads: CASSLGRGSGYTF. The DNA reads TGTGCCAGCAGCTTAGGACGCGGGAGTGGCTACACCTTC. The full variable domain, completed from the reference TRBV7-3 and TRBJ1-2 proteins outside the CDR3, reads GAGVSQTPSNKVTEKGKYVELRCDPISGHTALYWYRQSLGQGPEFLIYFQGTGAADDSGLPNDRFFAVRPEGSVSTLKIQRTERGDSAVYLCASSLGRGSGYTFGSGTRLTVV.